Shown below are 13 T cell receptor beta chains from a single sample sequenced in a study of PD-1 blockade in classical Hodgkin lymphoma. Time point reported: cycle 4 day 1 (C4D1), after 6 weeks of nivolumab. Exposure to brentuximab vedotin varied, and each patient had relapsed following autologous stem cell transplantation. Produced via immunoSEQ multiplex PCR; TCRdb's table is partial and in-frame only. The sample lists some 30,000 clones, roughly 82% seen once, with approximately 18% in the top ten. The specimen was peripheral blood mononuclear cells (PBMCs), collected before the fourth cycle of nivolumab. Receptor source: a human donor with classical Hodgkin lymphoma.

The chain recombines TRBV6-4 with TRBJ2-3; perhaps TRBD1 as D (5 bases). CDR1 is MRHNA and CDR2 is SNTAGT in the germline V gene. The CDR3 length is 13 residues. Between the trimmed V and J ends, which lost 6 bases and 6 bases, there was a span of 13 bases. CDR3 coding DNA: TGTGCCAGCAGCACACTCGCAGGGGATACGCAGTATTTT. The encoded protein is CASSTLAGDTQYF.

The chain employs TRBV6-6 and TRBJ1-4, with D unclear. Germline V gene data show CDR1 as MNHNY and CDR2 as SVGAGI (reference sequence). CDR3 length equals 14 residues. Deletions cut 2 bases from V and 3 bases from J, with 7 bases between. CDR3 sequence (DNA): TGTGCCAGCAGTTACGACCGGGCTAATGAAAAACTGTTTTTT. Translation: CASSYDRANEKLFF.

This sequence joins TRBV5-1 and TRBJ2-3, with a tentative D call TRBD2 (6 bases). The V gene's germline CDR1 is SGHRS and CDR2 YFSETQ. There are 16 residues in the CDR3. V lost 3 bases and J 0 bases, leaving 14 bases between the germline ends. CDR3 region: CASSSLTGTSTDTQYF. The CDR3 DNA follows: TGCGCCAGCAGCTCCCTCACCGGGACTAGCACAGATACGCAGTATTTT.

The V and J genes are TRBV5-1 and TRBJ2-3; weak D call: TRBD2 (5 bases). Trimming left V 7 bases short and J 0 bases short, with 12 bases between. The germline V gene encodes CDR1 SGHRS and CDR2 YFSETQ. The CDR3 is 14 amino acids. The DNA of the CDR3 is TGCGCCAGCGTCTGGGGAGAGAGCACAGATACGCAGTATTTT. It yields the protein CASVWGESTDTQYF.

The chain combines TRBV6-5 with TRBJ2-4, with TRBD2 identical over 11 bases. This CDR3 has 15 residues. After removal of 6 bases from V and 3 bases from J, the junction contained 4 bases not matched to a gene. Germline V lookup: CDR1 MNHEY, CDR2 SVGAGI. In DNA form, the CDR3 reads TGTGCCAGCAGCCCCGGGACTAGCGGCAAAAACATTCAGTACTTC. Its translation is CASSPGTSGKNIQYF.

The V call is TRBV28, the J call TRBJ1-2; D is unclear. The CDR3 sequence is 11 residues long. The V gene lost 3 bases and the J gene lost 10 bases, with 9 bases spanning the gap. Germline V gene lookup returns CDR1 MDHEN and CDR2 SYDVKM. The CDR3 region is CASSLRSLYTF. In DNA, the CDR3 is TGTGCCAGCAGTTTGAGGTCCCTCTACACCTTC.

This clone has a single count. The rearrangement joins TRBV19 to TRBJ1-2, with no clear D. Germline V gives CDR1 LNHDA, CDR2 SQIVND (reference sequence). The CDR3 length is 15 residues. Trimming removed 3 bases from V and 1 base from J, with 12 bases in between. CDR3 loop: CASSIFRVDNYGYTF. CDR3 bases: TGTGCCAGTAGTATCTTTCGAGTGGATAACTATGGCTACACCTTC.

V usage is TRBV6-5 and J usage is TRBJ1-2; no clear D gene. V lost 4 bases and J lost 2, with 14 bases in between. The CDR3 is 15 residues long. Germline V gives CDR1 MNHEY, CDR2 SVGAGI. CDR3 region: CASSFGRTGNYGYTF. In DNA, the CDR3 is TGTGCCAGCAGTTTCGGGCGGACCGGAAACTATGGCTACACCTTC.

V and J are TRBV6-5 and TRBJ2-3, with TRBD2 matching 11 bases. Losses at the gene ends were 7 bases for V and 6 bases for J; bases not matched to a gene: 3. CDR3 length equals 13 residues. Looked up from germline, CDR1 is MNHEY and CDR2 is SVGAGI. CDR3 region: CASTASGGDTQYF. The CDR3 region has the DNA TGTGCCAGCACCGCTAGCGGGGGGGATACGCAGTATTTT.

The chain couples TRBV21-1 to TRBJ2-3; the table's D gene call, TRBD1, was not cross checked with the DNA. TRBV21-1 is given as a pseudogene. The CDR3 runs to 22 residues. CDR3 sequence (DNA): TGTGCCAGCAGCGGTACCCAACCCCCGGAACAGGGCGGGCCTCAGGGCACAGATACGCAGTATTTT. Protein: CASSGTQPPEQGGPQGTDTQYF.

This clone was counted a single time. The chain joins TRBV29-1 to TRBJ1-1; possibly TRBD1 for D (6 bases). This CDR3 region has 14 residues. Trimming took 4 bases from V and 2 from J, leaving 14 bases between them. The V gene's germline CDR1 is SQVTM and CDR2 ANQGSEA. CDR3 sequence: CSVVVQGSNTEAFF. The CDR3, as DNA: TGCAGCGTTGTGGTTCAGGGGTCCAACACTGAAGCTTTCTTT.

Concerning this clone: The junction differs from germline at one of its ends, possibly a read error. The rearrangement uses TRBV15 and TRBJ1-5; the D gene is possibly TRBD1 (6 bases). CDR1 is LNHNV and CDR2 is YYDKDF in the germline V gene (reference sequence). The CDR3 is 17 residues long. CDR3 nucleotides: TGTGCCACCAGCAGAGATACTCTGACAGGCCCTAATCGGCCCCAGCATTTT. Its protein product is CATSRDTLTGPNRPQHF.

The chain links TRBV14 to TRBJ2-5, with 8 bases matching TRBD2. The CDR3 has 15 residues. Looked up from germline, CDR1 is SGHDN and CDR2 is FVKESK. Germline trimming cut 2 bases from V and 1 base from J; bases unmatched to any gene: 3. CDR3 amino acids: CASSQKGLAQETQYF. The CDR3 DNA is TGTGCCAGCAGCCAAAAAGGACTAGCCCAAGAGACCCAGTACTTC.